This TCR beta chain was retrieved from a study of blood T cell repertoires in COVID-19 (TCRdb year 2020). A note on the overall study: Samples covering the acute and convalescent phases of COVID-19 were provided by collaborators in the United States, Italy and Spain. The material from the prospective study consisted of cDNA or gDNA derived from T cells, B-cell-depleted T cells, or PBMCs. The dataset comprised deeply sampled blood TCRbeta repertoires from subjects exposed to, actively infected with, or recovered from COVID-19. The repertoires were released in a freely available public database meant as a resource for research on the immune response to SARS-CoV-2. The samples were drawn from two sources: the first 160 participants of the ongoing ImmuneRACE study, and 1,000 to 1,500 subjects contributed by 6 global collaborators. Sample metadata almost always included a de-identified subject ID, COVID-19 status, age in years and sex. Where available, HLA class I and class II types were obtained from metadata supplied by the sample provider rather than from assay-based typing.

Each collaborating institution followed its own protocols to collect whole blood in K2EDTA tubes. For TCRbeta analysis, collaborators shipped samples as frozen whole blood, isolated PBMCs, or DNA extracted from either of those sample types. V drops 0 bases and J drops 2 bases, leaving 9 bases in between. Its CDR3 holds 15 amino acids, cysteine through phenylalanine. This entry keeps only the CDR3 DNA: 45 bases, framed from base 1. From a lookup of the germline V gene (reference sequence), CDR1 and CDR2 are SGHKS and YYEKEE. Broader findings and caveats from the paper: How much clinical and demographic metadata was included differed by source and by participant, and the metadata was provided uncurated.

With regard to this clone: What this receptor recognizes is not known. Base quality data are lacking; no much larger clone is found one base away.

The immunoSEQ Assay, a bias-controlled multiplex PCR, was used to amplify TCRbeta CDR3 regions from genomic DNA. Per the authors' processing: Nucleated cell counts per sample were estimated from amplification of reference gene primers within the assay. To quantify the absolute abundance of each unique TCRbeta CDR3 rearrangement, sequence reads were collapsed and filtered. For each sample, productive Simpson clonality was calculated as the square root of Simpson's diversity index across productive rearrangements. The table was pulled from immuneACCESS by TCRdb, which kept in-frame rearrangements only. Such tables lose some clones; where checked, under half of the loss comes from unresolved V genes, and the rest has no known cause. V, J and clone size derive from that table, while D and trimming were established from the DNA sequence. This sample is represented by under 200,000 clones; around nine tenths of them were singletons. Clones ranked in the top ten supply around 6% of the sample.

The sequence was obtained from a middle-aged man with active or convalescent COVID-19. The sample was peripheral blood. The rearranged segments are TRBV5-5 and TRBJ1-5; the D segment cannot be called with confidence. The DNA reads as follows: TGTGCCAGCAGCTTGGAACCCAGTGGCAATCAGCCCCAGCATTTT. It codes for CASSLEPSGNQPQHF.